Below, one TCR beta chain is given with its context. Its antigen is undetermined. Clones were sequenced by immunoSEQ multiplex PCR, and TCRdb holds only the in-frame ones, with some missing. The sample yields some 51,000 clones, about 80% seen once. These data come from a study of STAT5B mutations in CD4+ large granular lymphocyte leukemia. Across the study: Among healthy controls, a particular HLA allele went with more CDR3 'QG' motifs.

Findings and caveats of the study: No patients shared main leukemic clonotypes, though around 24% appeared at low frequency elsewhere. 8/27 top patient clones versus 2/35 control clones were TRBV06-family.

This CDR3 has 16 amino acids. Per germline, CDR1 SGHNT and CDR2 YENEEA. Losses at the gene ends were 2 bases for V and 1 base for J; bases not matched to a gene: 5. The source is a human donor in good health. Sequenced sample: CD4+ T cells from blood buffy coats. V and J are TRBV11-3 and TRBJ2-1; 7 bases match TRBD2. The CDR3: CASSLRGGKSYNEQFF. CDR3 DNA sequence: TGTGCCAGCAGCTTACGGGGAGGGAAGTCCTACAATGAGCAGTTCTTC.